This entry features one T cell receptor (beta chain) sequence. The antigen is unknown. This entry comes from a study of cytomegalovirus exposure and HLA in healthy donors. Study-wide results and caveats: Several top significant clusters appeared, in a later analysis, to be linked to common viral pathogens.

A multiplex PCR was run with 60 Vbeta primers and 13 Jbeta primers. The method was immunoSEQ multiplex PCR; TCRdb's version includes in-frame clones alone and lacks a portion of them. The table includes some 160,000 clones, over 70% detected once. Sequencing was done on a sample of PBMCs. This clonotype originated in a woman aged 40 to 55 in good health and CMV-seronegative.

This CDR3 reads CASSLGGVKNIQYF. CDR3 DNA: TGTGCCAGCAGTTTAGGGGGGGTCAAAAACATTCAGTACTTC. The rearrangement joins TRBV28 to TRBJ2-4; 7 bases line up with TRBD2. J was trimmed by 3 bases and V by 2 bases; bases with no gene match: 1. Germline lookup yields CDR1 MDHEN and CDR2 SYDVKM. This CDR3 is built from 14 residues.